This T cell receptor beta chain derives from a study of OX40 agonist ivuxolimab in advanced cancers. Study summary: Patients with hepatocellular carcinoma, melanoma, renal cell or head and neck cancer made up the dose-escalation patients.

Note on this clone: Its matching antigen is unknown.

The CDR3 length is 13 residues. CDR1 is SNHLY, CDR2 FYNNEI, per germline. Between the trimmed V and J ends, which lost 2 bases and 7 bases, there was a span of 11 bases. Study results and caveats: Expanded clones were, on average, more numerous in CD8+ T cells than in CD4+.

Repertoires were generated with immunoSEQ multiplex PCR, while TCRdb's copy carries only in-frame clones and drops some. The repertoire consists of some 90,000 clones, with 80% to 90% occurring once and the leading ten covering about 4.6%. The receptor was isolated from an adult with an advanced solid tumor such as melanoma, head and neck, liver or kidney cancer. This material consisted of CD4+ or CD8+ T cells sorted from blood, taken in a trial of the OX40 agonist ivuxolimab. The rearrangement links TRBV2 to TRBJ1-1; D gene uncertain. The CDR3 DNA reads TGTGCCAGCAGTGAAATCCCACAACTTGAAGCTTTCTTT. Amino acids: CASSEIPQLEAFF.